One sample yielded the 27 T cell receptor beta chains listed below, sequenced in a study of shared clonotypes between healthy human individuals. Assay: immunoSEQ multiplex PCR; the TCRdb copy retains only in-frame clones and omits some. Among about 1 million clones listed, more than 60% were seen once. Sequenced sample: memory CD4+ T cells sorted from blood. Documented subset: CD45RA-negative fraction. Every receptor here comes from a man aged 18 to 29 in good health.

The chain uses TRBV7-2 and TRBJ1-5; no clear D gene. V was shortened by 5 bases and J by 4 bases, with 9 bases between the two germline ends. The CDR3 runs to 13 residues. CDR1 is SGHTA and CDR2 is FQGNSA in the germline V gene. CDR3: CASSPRGNQPQHF. Written as DNA, the CDR3 is TGTGCCAGCAGCCCCCGGGGTAATCAGCCCCAGCATTTT.

V and J are TRBV28 and TRBJ1-2, with 7 positions matching TRBD1. Germline CDR1 and CDR2: MDHEN and SYDVKM. V lost 5 bases to trimming and J lost 4 bases; unmatched junction nucleotides: 7. CDR3 size: 14 residues. The CDR3 DNA reads as TGTGCCAGCAGTGCCCGGGACAGAACCTATGGCTACACCTTC. It specifies CASSARDRTYGYTF.

The chain uses TRBV5-4 and TRBJ1-2, with D tentatively TRBD1 (6 bases). Germline CDR1 SGHNT, CDR2 YYREEE (reference sequence). V was trimmed by 1 base and J by 8 bases, leaving 18 bases between them. The CDR3 has 15 residues. The CDR3 DNA follows: TGTGCCAGCAGCTTGCCGATGGAGGACAGTGGCGGCTACACCTTC. Residues: CASSLPMEDSGGYTF.

This clone was seen ten or more times. The V and J genes are TRBV4-1 and TRBJ1-5; 7 nucleotides match TRBD1. The CDR3 is 16 residues long. V dropped 3 bases and J dropped 2; count of bases not matched to a gene: 7. The V gene's germline CDR1 is MGHRA and CDR2 YSYEKL. The CDR3 DNA is TGCGCCAGCAGCCATACCGACAGGGAAGGCAATCAGCCCCAGCATTTT. It specifies CASSHTDREGNQPQHF.

V is TRBV30 and J is TRBJ1-1; D remains ambiguous. Germline values: CDR1 GTSNPN, CDR2 SVGIG (reference sequence). The CDR3 runs to 14 residues. Trimming removed 1 base from V and 0 bases from J, with 9 bases in between. CDR3 region: CAWSEAVMNTEAFF. CDR3 coding DNA: TGTGCCTGGAGTGAGGCAGTCATGAACACTGAAGCTTTCTTT. Supplemented by reference TRBV30 and TRBJ1-1, the full variable domain reads SQTIHQWPATLVQPVGSPLSLECTVEGTSNPNLYWYRQAAGRGLQLLFYSVGIGQISSEVPQNLSASRPQDRQFILSSKKLLLSDSGFYLCAWSEAVMNTEAFFGQGTRLTVV.

V is TRBV5-4 and J is TRBJ2-2, with 14 bases fitting TRBD2. Unmatched junction bases numbered 4, after V lost 4 bases and J lost 2 bases. The CDR3 is 17 residues long. Germline V gene sequence: CDR1 SGHNT, CDR2 YYREEE (reference sequence). DNA for the CDR3: TGTGCCAGCAGCCCCGGGACTAGCGGGAGTAACACCGGGGAGCTGTTTTTT. Its protein is CASSPGTSGSNTGELFF.

The DNA of the CDR3 is TGTGCCAGCAACAGACAGGGCGGCTACACCTTC. This translates into CASNRQGGYTF. This chain connects TRBV5-4 to TRBJ1-2; 7 bases are shared with TRBD1. Germline V CDR1 and CDR2: SGHNT, YYREEE (reference sequence). V shed 6 bases, J shed 8 bases, and the junction held 4 bases outside the gene matches. The CDR3 covers 11 residues.

V gene TRBV5-1 combines with J gene TRBJ2-3, with 7 bases fitting TRBD1. The CDR3 is 15 residues long. CDR1 SGHRS and CDR2 YFSETQ come from the germline V gene. J gave up 3 bases and V 4 bases, and 8 bases lay outside the gene matches. The CDR3 reads CASSVFATGTDTQYF. CDR3 bases: TGCGCCAGCAGCGTTTTCGCGACAGGGACAGATACGCAGTATTTT.

V is TRBV28 and J is TRBJ1-5, with D uncertain. With 6 bases removed from V and 4 bases from J, the gap between germline ends came to 10 bases. The CDR3 length is 13 residues. Germline-derived CDR1 and CDR2 are MDHEN and SYDVKM. The CDR3 DNA reads as TGTGCCAGCAGCCCTAGATGGAATCAGCCCCAGCATTTT. Translated: CASSPRWNQPQHF.

This chain connects TRBV6-1 to TRBJ1-2; D is ambiguous. The CDR3 contains 14 residues. The germline CDR1 and CDR2 sequences are MNHNS and SASEGT. Trimming stripped 9 bases from V and 6 bases from J, with 20 bases between. The CDR3 loop is CASRVRTGRDGYTF. The CDR3 DNA follows: TGTGCCAGTCGAGTTAGGACGGGAAGGGATGGCTACACCTTC.

Note on this clone: Different DNA sequences within this sample yield the same CDR3. The chain uses TRBV19 and TRBJ1-2; D perhaps matches TRBD1 (5 bases). The germline V gene has CDR1 LNHDA and CDR2 SQIVND (reference sequence). The CDR3 extends over 12 amino acids. V lost 6 bases and J 0 bases, leaving 5 bases between the germline ends. The CDR3 DNA follows: TGTGCCAGTAGGACAGCTAACTATGGCTACACCTTC. Translation gives CASRTANYGYTF. Together with reference TRBV19 and TRBJ1-2, the CDR3 gives the full variable domain: DGGITQSPKYLFRKEGQNVTLSCEQNLNHDAMYWYRQDPGQGLRLIYYSQIVNDFQKGDIAEGYSVSREKKESFPLTVTSAQKNPTAFYLCASRTANYGYTFGSGTRLTVV.

V usage is TRBV11-2 and J usage is TRBJ1-4, with TRBD1 as a possible D gene (5 bases). Per the germline V gene, CDR1 is SGHAT and CDR2 is FQNNGV. V shed 5 bases and J shed 3 bases, with 13 bases lying between them. The CDR3 runs 15 residues. CDR3 residues: CASSPRGDPNEKLFF. In nucleotides, the CDR3 is TGTGCCAGCAGCCCGAGGGGTGACCCTAATGAAAAACTGTTTTTT.

This chain uses TRBV5-1 with TRBJ2-1; no reliable D call. Trimming stripped 4 bases from V and 7 bases from J, with 9 bases between. The CDR3 loop spans 12 amino acids. Germline V gives CDR1 SGHRS, CDR2 YFSETQ. The CDR3 DNA sequence: TGCGCCAGCAGCCCCCCCGGGAATGAGCAGTTCTTC. Translated, it gives CASSPPGNEQFF.

The V gene is TRBV30, the J gene TRBJ1-2, with TRBD1 as a possible D gene (6 bases). This CDR3 region has 14 residues. Germline assignment: CDR1 GTSNPN and CDR2 SVGIG (reference sequence). Trimming took 3 bases from V and 4 from J, leaving 15 bases between them. The CDR3 region has the DNA TGTGCCTGGAGCAGGCAGGGAGGGGGCTATGGCTACACCTTC. Protein sequence: CAWSRQGGGYGYTF. The full variable domain, its missing parts supplied by reference TRBV30 and TRBJ1-2, is SQTIHQWPATLVQPVGSPLSLECTVEGTSNPNLYWYRQAAGRGLQLLFYSVGIGQISSEVPQNLSASRPQDRQFILSSKKLLLSDSGFYLCAWSRQGGGYGYTFGSGTRLTVV.

The rearrangement links TRBV4-3 to TRBJ2-7, with a weak D call TRBD2 (5 bases). Germline CDR1 is LGHNA and CDR2 is YSLEER. Trimming removed 4 bases from V and 1 base from J, with 14 bases in between. This CDR3 has 15 residues. Here the CDR3 reads CASSLSRDASYEQYF. The CDR3 DNA follows: TGCGCCAGCAGCCTGAGCCGGGATGCGTCCTACGAGCAGTACTTC.

V is TRBV7-8 and J is TRBJ2-5, with TRBD2 matching 7 bases. Germline CDR1 and CDR2: SGHVS and FQNEAQ. The CDR3 loop spans 13 amino acids. Unmatched junction bases numbered 2, after V lost 2 bases and J lost 5 bases. The CDR3 region has the DNA TGTGCCAGCAGCTTAAGCGGGAAGGAGACCCAGTACTTC. Protein product: CASSLSGKETQYF.

The chain has TRBV28 and TRBJ1-5; D may be TRBD1 (5 bases). The V gene lost 5 bases and the J gene lost 3 bases, with 14 bases spanning the gap. The CDR3 contains 15 residues. Germline-derived CDR1 and CDR2 are MDHEN and SYDVKM. DNA for the CDR3: TGTGCCAGCAGTCCCAGACGGGGGGACAATCAGCCCCAGCATTTT. Amino acid sequence: CASSPRRGDNQPQHF.

As for this clone: Given a much more abundant clone one base away, this may be a read error. The sample has other DNA sequences that encode this CDR3 too. V is TRBV18 and J is TRBJ1-1, with D hard to call. The germline gives CDR1 KGHSH, CDR2 LQKENI. V dropped 2 bases and J dropped 1 base, with 5 bases sitting between them. This CDR3 contains 13 residues. CDR3: CASSPGQNTEAFF. The DNA of the CDR3 is TGTGCCAGCTCACCAGGGCAGAACACTGAAGCTTTCTTT.

This sequence joins TRBV4-1 and TRBJ2-3, with TRBD2 matching over 11 bases. CDR1 and CDR2 from the germline V gene are MGHRA and YSYEKL. Trimming removed 0 bases from V and 6 bases from J; junction bases left unmatched: 8. The CDR3 totals 17 residues. The DNA for the CDR3 is TGCGCCAGCAGCCAAGATAGAGGTAGCGGGGGGGAGGATACGCAGTATTTT. Its translation is CASSQDRGSGGEDTQYF.

This clone has only a few counts. The rearrangement uses TRBV30 and TRBJ2-2; weak D call: TRBD2 (6 bases). V lost 8 bases and J 1 base, leaving 14 bases between the germline ends. Germline V CDR1 and CDR2: GTSNPN, SVGIG (reference sequence). This CDR3 is 14 amino acids long. The CDR3 DNA reads TGTGCCAGACGCGGGGCGGGGAACACCGGGGAGCTGTTTTTT. This translates into CARRGAGNTGELFF.

This chain joins TRBV10-2 and TRBJ2-1, with 9 nucleotides matching TRBD2. Per the germline V gene, CDR1 is WSHSY and CDR2 is SAAADI. The ends lost 7 bases at V and 6 bases at J; junction bases unmatched: 13. CDR3 length equals 16 residues. CDR3 sequence: CASIGLGRGGSNEQFF. The CDR3 DNA is TGCGCCAGCATCGGCCTGGGGCGGGGGGGCTCCAATGAGCAGTTCTTC.

The DNA of the CDR3 is TGTGCCAGCAGTTCCACGAACAATGAGCAGTTCTTC. Amino acid sequence: CASSSTNNEQFF. The rearrangement joins TRBV7-2 to TRBJ2-1; D ambiguous. This CDR3 is 12 amino acids long. Deletions cut 6 bases from V and 5 bases from J, with 8 bases between. Germline CDR1 reads SGHTA; CDR2 reads FQGNSA.

This rearrangement joins TRBV7-2 to TRBJ2-3; D ambiguous. V was cut by 4 bases and J by 1 base, with 6 bases left in between. Germline V CDR1 and CDR2: SGHTA, FQGNSA. This CDR3 spans 13 amino acids. CDR3 loop: CASSSGRTDTQYF. The CDR3 DNA reads TGTGCCAGCAGCTCCGGACGCACAGATACGCAGTATTTT.

As for this clone: The sample holds other DNA sequences that translate to the same CDR3. This chain links TRBV6-5 with TRBJ2-2, with TRBD1 identical over 10 bases. This CDR3 has 14 amino acids. Germline CDR1 and CDR2: MNHEY and SVGAGI. V shed 5 bases, J shed 6 bases, and the junction held 3 bases outside the gene matches. The CDR3 nucleotides read TGTGCCAGCAGTAGGGACAGGGGAGCCGGGGAGCTGTTTTTT. The encoded protein is CASSRDRGAGELFF.

Remarks on this clone: At the DNA level, this CDR3 is encoded by other sequences in the same sample as well. The J gene is TRBJ2-3, the V gene TRBV5-1, with D unclear. V lost 0 bases, J lost 0 bases, and 8 bases lay in between. The CDR3 runs to 15 residues. The germline V gene encodes CDR1 SGHRS and CDR2 YFSETQ. The CDR3 DNA reads as TGCGCCAGCAGCTTGGCAGGACGGAGCACAGATACGCAGTATTTT. This gives the protein CASSLAGRSTDTQYF.

This chain connects TRBV6-1 to TRBJ2-2; 7 bases line up with TRBD2. Trimming took 8 bases from V and 0 from J; bases not matched to a gene: 6. The CDR3 spans 15 residues. The V gene's germline CDR1 is MNHNS and CDR2 SASEGT. Written as DNA, the CDR3 is TGTGCCAGCGAATGGGGAGGGTCGAACACCGGGGAGCTGTTTTTT. Amino acids: CASEWGGSNTGELFF.

The chain uses TRBV4-1 and TRBJ2-6; D perhaps matches TRBD1 (5 bases). This CDR3 is built from 18 residues. Trimming pared 0 bases from V and 3 bases from J, leaving 15 bases between. Per germline, CDR1 MGHRA and CDR2 YSYEKL. This CDR3 reads CASSQDQGWGYGANVLTF. The DNA for the CDR3 is TGCGCCAGCAGCCAAGACCAGGGCTGGGGCTATGGGGCCAACGTCCTGACTTTC.